This entry features one T cell receptor beta chain sequence. This CDR3 is 13 amino acids long. V gave up 6 bases and J gave up 4 bases, with 13 bases separating them. The germline V gene encodes CDR1 SNHLY and CDR2 FYNNEI. This entry belongs to a study of blood T cell repertoires in COVID-19. Study-level background: Both acute and convalescent COVID-19 samples were obtained from the United States, Italy and Spain.

Sequencing was performed with immunoSEQ multiplex PCR; in TCRdb, only in-frame clones are kept and a portion is missing. Here the sample spans about 300,000 clones, roughly 87% being singletons. This chain uses TRBV2 with TRBJ2-7, with D possibly being TRBD2 (6 bases). The TCR was taken from a man between 18 and 29 years old with active or convalescent COVID-19. Material: peripheral blood. The CDR3 region is CASRLATAYEQYF. For the CDR3, the DNA is TGTGCCAGCAGACTAGCCACAGCTTACGAGCAGTACTTC.